This TCR beta chain originates from a study of T cell repertoires in cytomegalovirus infection. Study as a whole: Public TCR beta signatures marked donors with CMV infection and the matching HLA. Overall study results and limits: There were HLA-C-restricted CMV-specific TCR beta clonotypes dominating the ex vivo response. Identification of carriers of CMV plus the relevant HLA was performed using cumulative public TCR beta family frequency.

CDR1 MNHEY and CDR2 SVGAGI come from the germline V gene. Trimming removed 7 bases from V and 2 bases from J, with 9 bases in between. The CDR3 has 12 residues. MiXCR, applied by TCRdb to the reads, yields one record per CDR3 protein. Altogether hundreds of thousands of distinct CDR3 sequences are present, 20% to 25% being singletons, with the ten largest covering 8%. Remarks on this clonotype: The target antigen is unknown.

Source material: CD8+ T cells from PBMCs. This TCR was recovered from a human donor in good health (CMV status not recorded). Some clones in this sample may be carry-over from other donors' samples. This sequence joins TRBV6-5 and TRBJ2-7; TRBD2 is a possible D gene (5 bases). DNA of the CDR3: TGTGCCAGCATCTCGGGAACCTACGAGCAGTACTTC. Its protein is CASISGTYEQYF.